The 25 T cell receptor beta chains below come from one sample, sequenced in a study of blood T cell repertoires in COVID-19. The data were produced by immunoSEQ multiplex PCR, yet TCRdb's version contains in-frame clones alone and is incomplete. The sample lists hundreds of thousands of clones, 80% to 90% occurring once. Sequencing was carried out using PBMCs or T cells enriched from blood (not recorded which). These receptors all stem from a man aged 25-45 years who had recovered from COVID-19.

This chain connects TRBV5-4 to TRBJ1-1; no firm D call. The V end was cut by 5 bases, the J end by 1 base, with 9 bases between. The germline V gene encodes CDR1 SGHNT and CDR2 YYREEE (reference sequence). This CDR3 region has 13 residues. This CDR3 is CASSLEPNTEAFF. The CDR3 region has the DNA TGTGCCAGCAGTCTAGAGCCGAACACTGAAGCTTTCTTT.

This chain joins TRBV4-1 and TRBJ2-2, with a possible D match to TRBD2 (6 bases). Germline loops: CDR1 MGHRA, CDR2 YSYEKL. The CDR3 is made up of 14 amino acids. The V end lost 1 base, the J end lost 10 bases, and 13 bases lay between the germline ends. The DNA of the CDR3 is TGCGCCAGCAGCCAAGCGGGACTGGCGGTGGAGCTGTTTTTT. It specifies CASSQAGLAVELFF.

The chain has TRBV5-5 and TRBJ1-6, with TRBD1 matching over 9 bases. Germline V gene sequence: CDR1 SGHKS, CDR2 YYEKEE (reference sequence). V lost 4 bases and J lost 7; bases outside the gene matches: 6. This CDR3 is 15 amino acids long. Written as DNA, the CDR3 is TGTGCCAGCAGCCCGAGGACAGGGGCCAATTCACCCCTCCACTTT. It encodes CASSPRTGANSPLHF.

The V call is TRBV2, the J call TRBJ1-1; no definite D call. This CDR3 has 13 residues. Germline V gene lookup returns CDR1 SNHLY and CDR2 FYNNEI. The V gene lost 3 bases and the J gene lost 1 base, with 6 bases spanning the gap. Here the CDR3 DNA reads TGTGCCAGCAGTGATCAATGGAACACTGAAGCTTTCTTT. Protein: CASSDQWNTEAFF.

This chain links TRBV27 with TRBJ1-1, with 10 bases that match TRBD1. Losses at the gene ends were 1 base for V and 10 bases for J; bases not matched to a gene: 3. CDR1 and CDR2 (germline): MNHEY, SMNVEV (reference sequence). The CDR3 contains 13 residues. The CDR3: CASSLWDRGLAFF. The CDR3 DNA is TGTGCCAGCAGTTTATGGGACAGGGGTTTAGCTTTCTTT.

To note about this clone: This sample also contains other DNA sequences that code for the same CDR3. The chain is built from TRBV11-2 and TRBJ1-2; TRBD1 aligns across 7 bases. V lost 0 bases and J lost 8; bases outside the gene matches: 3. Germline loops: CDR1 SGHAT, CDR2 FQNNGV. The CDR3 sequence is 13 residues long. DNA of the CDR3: TGTGCCAGCAGCTTAGACAGGGGGGCGGGCTACACCTTC. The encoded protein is CASSLDRGAGYTF.

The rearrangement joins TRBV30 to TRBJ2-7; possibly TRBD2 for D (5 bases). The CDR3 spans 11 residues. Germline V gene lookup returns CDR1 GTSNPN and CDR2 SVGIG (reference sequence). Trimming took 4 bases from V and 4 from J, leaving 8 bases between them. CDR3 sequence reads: CAWMGGYEQYF. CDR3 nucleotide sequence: TGTGCCTGGATGGGCGGGTACGAGCAGTACTTC.

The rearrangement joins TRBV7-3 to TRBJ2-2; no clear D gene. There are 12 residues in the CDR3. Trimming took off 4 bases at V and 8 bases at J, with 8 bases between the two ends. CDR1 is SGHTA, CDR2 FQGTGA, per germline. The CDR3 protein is CASSSLAGELFF. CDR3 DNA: TGTGCCAGCAGCTCCCTCGCGGGGGAGCTGTTTTTT.

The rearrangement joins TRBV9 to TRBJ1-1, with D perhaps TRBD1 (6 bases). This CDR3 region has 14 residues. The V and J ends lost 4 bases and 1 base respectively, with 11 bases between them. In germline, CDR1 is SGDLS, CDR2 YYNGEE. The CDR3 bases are TGTGCCAGCAGCCTACGACAGGCGAACACTGAAGCTTTCTTT. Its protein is CASSLRQANTEAFF.

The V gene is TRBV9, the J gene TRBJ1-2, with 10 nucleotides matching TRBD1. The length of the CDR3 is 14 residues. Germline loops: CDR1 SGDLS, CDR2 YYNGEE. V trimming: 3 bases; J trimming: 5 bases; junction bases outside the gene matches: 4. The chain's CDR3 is CASSEGTGVYGYTF. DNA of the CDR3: TGTGCCAGCAGCGAGGGGACAGGGGTGTATGGCTACACCTTC.

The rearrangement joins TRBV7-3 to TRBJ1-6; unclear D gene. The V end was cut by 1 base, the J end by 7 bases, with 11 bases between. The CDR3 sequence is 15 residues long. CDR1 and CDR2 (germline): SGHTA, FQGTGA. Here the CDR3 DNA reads TGTGCCAGCAGCTTAAGTTCCCAGTTCAATTCACCCCTCCACTTT. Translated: CASSLSSQFNSPLHF.

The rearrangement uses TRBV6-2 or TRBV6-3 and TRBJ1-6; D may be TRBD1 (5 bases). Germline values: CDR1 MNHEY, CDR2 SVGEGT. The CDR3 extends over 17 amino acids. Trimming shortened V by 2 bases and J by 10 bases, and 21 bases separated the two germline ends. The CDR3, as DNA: TGTGCCAGCAGTTACACCAGCGGCAGGGTGGAGGGATCACCCCTCCACTTT. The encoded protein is CASSYTSGRVEGSPLHF.

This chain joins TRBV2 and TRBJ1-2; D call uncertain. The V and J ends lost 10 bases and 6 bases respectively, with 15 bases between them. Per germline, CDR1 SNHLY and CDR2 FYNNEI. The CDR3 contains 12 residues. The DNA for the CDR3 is TGTGCCATTTCCTCGAGGGCAAATGGCTACACCTTC. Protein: CAISSRANGYTF.

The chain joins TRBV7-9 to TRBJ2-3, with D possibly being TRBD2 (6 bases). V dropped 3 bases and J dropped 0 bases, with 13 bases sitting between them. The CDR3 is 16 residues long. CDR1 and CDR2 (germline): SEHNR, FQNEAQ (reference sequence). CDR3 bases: TGTGCCAGCAGCTTGGGGGGAACAGCCAGCACAGATACGCAGTATTTT. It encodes CASSLGGTASTDTQYF.

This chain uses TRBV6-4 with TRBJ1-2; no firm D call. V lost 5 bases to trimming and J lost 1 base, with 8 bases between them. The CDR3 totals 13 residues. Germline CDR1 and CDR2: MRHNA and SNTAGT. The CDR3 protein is CASSPTINYGYTF. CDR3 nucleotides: TGTGCCAGCAGTCCGACAATTAACTATGGCTACACCTTC.

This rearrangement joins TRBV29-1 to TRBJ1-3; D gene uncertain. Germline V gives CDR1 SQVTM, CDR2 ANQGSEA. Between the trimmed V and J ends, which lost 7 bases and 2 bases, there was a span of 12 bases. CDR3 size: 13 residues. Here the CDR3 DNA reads TGCAGCGGGGTTCGGGGAACTGGAAACACCATATATTTT. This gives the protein CSGVRGTGNTIYF.

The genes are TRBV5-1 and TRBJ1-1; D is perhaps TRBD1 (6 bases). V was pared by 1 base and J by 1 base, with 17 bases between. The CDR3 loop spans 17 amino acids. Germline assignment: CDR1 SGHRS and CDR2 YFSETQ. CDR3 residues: CASSLIQGGSWNTEAFF. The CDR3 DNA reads TGCGCCAGCAGCTTGATACAGGGAGGGTCTTGGAACACTGAAGCTTTCTTT.

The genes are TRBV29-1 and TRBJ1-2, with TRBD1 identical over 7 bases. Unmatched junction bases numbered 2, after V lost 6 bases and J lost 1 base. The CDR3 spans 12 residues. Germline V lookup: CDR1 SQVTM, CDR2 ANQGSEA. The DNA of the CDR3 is TGCAGCGTCGGACAGGATAACTATGGCTACACCTTC. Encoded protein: CSVGQDNYGYTF. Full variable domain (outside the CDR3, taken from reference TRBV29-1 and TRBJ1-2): SAVISQKPSRDICQRGTSLTIQCQVDSQVTMMFWYRQQPGQSLTLIATANQGSEATYESGFVIDKFPISRPNLTFSTLTVSNMSPEDSSIYLCSVGQDNYGYTFGSGTRLTVV.

Here the CDR3 reads CSVEDSANYGYTF. The CDR3 region has the DNA TGCAGCGTTGAGGACAGCGCTAACTATGGCTACACCTTC. The rearrangement uses TRBV29-1 and TRBJ1-2; tentative D call: TRBD1 (6 bases). The CDR3 has 13 amino acids. Germline lookup yields CDR1 SQVTM and CDR2 ANQGSEA. The V end lost 3 bases, the J end lost 0 bases, and 8 bases lay between the germline ends.

This CDR3 reads CASKPLAGGNKGDEQYF. CDR3 nucleotides: TGTGCCAGTAAACCTCTAGCGGGGGGGAATAAGGGCGACGAGCAGTACTTC. The rearrangement links TRBV19 to TRBJ2-7; 12 positions match TRBD2. Germline V gene data show CDR1 as LNHDA and CDR2 as SQIVND (reference sequence). The ends lost 7 bases at V and 5 bases at J; junction bases unmatched: 15. CDR3 length: 17 residues.

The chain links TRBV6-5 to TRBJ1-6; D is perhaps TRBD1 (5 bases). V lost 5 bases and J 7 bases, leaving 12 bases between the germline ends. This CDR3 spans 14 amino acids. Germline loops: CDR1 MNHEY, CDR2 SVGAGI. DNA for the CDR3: TGTGCCAGCAGTCATACAGGAGCCAATTCACCCCTCCACTTT. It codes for CASSHTGANSPLHF.

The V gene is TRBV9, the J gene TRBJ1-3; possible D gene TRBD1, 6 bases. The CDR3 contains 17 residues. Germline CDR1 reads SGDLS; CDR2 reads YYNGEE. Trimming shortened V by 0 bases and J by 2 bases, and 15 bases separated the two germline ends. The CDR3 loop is CASSVALSQGPGNTIYF. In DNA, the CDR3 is TGTGCCAGCAGCGTAGCTTTGTCTCAGGGGCCTGGAAACACCATATATTTT.

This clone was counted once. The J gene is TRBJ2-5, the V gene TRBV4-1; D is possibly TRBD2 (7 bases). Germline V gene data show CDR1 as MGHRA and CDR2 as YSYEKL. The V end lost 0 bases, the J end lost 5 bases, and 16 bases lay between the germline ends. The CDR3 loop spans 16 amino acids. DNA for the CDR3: TGCGCCAGCAGCCAAGAAGGGGGGGGCCCTCGTGAGACCCAGTACTTC. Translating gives CASSQEGGGPRETQYF.

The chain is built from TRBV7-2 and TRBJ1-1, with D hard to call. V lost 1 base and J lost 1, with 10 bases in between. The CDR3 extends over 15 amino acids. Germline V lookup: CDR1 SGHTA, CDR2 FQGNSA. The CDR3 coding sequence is TGTGCCAGCAGCTTAGGACTTGGCGGGAACACTGAAGCTTTCTTT. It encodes CASSLGLGGNTEAFF. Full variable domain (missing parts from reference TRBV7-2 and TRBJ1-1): GAGVSQSPSNKVTEKGKDVELRCDPISGHTALYWYRQSLGQGLEFLIYFQGNSAPDKSGLPSDRFSAERTGGSVSTLTIQRTQQEDSAVYLCASSLGLGGNTEAFFGQGTRLTVV.

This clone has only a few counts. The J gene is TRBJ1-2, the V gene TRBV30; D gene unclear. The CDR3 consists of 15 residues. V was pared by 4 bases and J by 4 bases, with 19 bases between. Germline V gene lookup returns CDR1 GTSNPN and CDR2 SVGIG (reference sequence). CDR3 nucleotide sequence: TGTGCCTGGACCGGACCACGGGGTTACGGCTATGGCTACACCTTC. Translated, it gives CAWTGPRGYGYGYTF.